This T cell receptor (beta chain) was found in a study of cytomegalovirus exposure and HLA in healthy donors. Study outcomes and limitations: TCR beta chains numbering more than 150 were designated cytomegalovirus-associated. While the bulk of TCR sequences proved rare, some public TCRs turned up in many donors. According to a later analysis, TCR clusters from the first cohort tended to co-occur in the 100 to 150 validation repertoires. The classifier reportedly diagnosed cytomegalovirus status with high specificity and sensitivity.

The CDR3 length is 14 residues. V lost 4 bases, J lost 4 bases, and 7 bases stayed unmatched. From germline, CDR1 is SGDLS and CDR2 YYNGEE. Produced via immunoSEQ multiplex PCR; TCRdb's table is partial and in-frame only. The table records more than 250,000 clones, 75% to 90% of them present only once. About this clone: The target antigen is unknown.

The chain carries TRBV9 and TRBJ1-1, with 7 bases fitting TRBD1. This TCR was recovered from a woman aged 30 to 39 in good health and CMV-seropositive. The sequenced sample was PBMCs. DNA for the CDR3: TGTGCCAGCAGCCCCCCACAGGGGTTCACTGAAGCTTTCTTT. Its translation: CASSPPQGFTEAFF.